This T cell receptor beta chain was profiled in a study of T and B cells in COVID-19 patients. V trimming: 5 bases; J trimming: 8 bases; junction bases outside the gene matches: 10. Germline V gives CDR1 LNHDA, CDR2 SQIVND (reference sequence). The CDR3 has 15 amino acids. By share, this clonotype ranks as medium-sized. No antigen is known for it. General observations from the study: There were 2,331 TCR clusters exclusive to the recovered cohort, a few dozen with low generation probability. Highly clonal in active COVID-19, TRB repertoires exceeded healthy-donor diversity and richness at recovery.

BIOMED2 TRB-A/B primer pools were used in multiplex TRB PCR. TCRdb called the multiplex PCR reads again in MiXCR, with one record for every CDR3 protein. The sample includes 2,000 to 2,500 distinct CDR3 sequences, 20% to 25% of them seen just once. Each TRB amplification used roughly 240-550 ng of genomic DNA from blood. The receptor's source is a human donor with active COVID-19. The V and J genes are TRBV19 and TRBJ1-4; 8 bases align to TRBD1. Material for sequencing was blood. The CDR3 region is CASSVERTGSEKLFF. DNA for the CDR3: TGTGCCAGTAGTGTCGAGCGGACAGGGAGCGAAAAACTGTTTTTT.